Each of the 5 T cell receptor beta chains below was sequenced from the same sample in a study of T cells in narcolepsy. The method was immunoSEQ multiplex PCR; TCRdb's version includes in-frame clones alone and lacks a portion of them. The sample records some 20,000 clones, 83% being singletons. Sequenced input: memory (CD45RA-) CD4+ T cells from blood. Receptor source: a human donor in good health.

This chain joins TRBV2 and TRBJ1-2; D is ambiguous. This CDR3 spans 14 amino acids. The germline gives CDR1 SNHLY, CDR2 FYNNEI. Trimming pared 3 bases from V and 4 bases from J, leaving 12 bases between. In DNA form, the CDR3 reads TGTGCCAGCAGTGAGCAGAGGGTGAGCTATGGCTACACCTTC. This translates into CASSEQRVSYGYTF.

This chain connects TRBV19 to TRBJ1-2; no clear D gene. The CDR3 contains 13 residues. Per the germline V gene, CDR1 is LNHDA and CDR2 is SQIVND (reference sequence). V shed 10 bases and J shed 3 bases, with 15 bases lying between them. In DNA, the CDR3 is TGTGCCACCCAGACGCAAGGCCACTATGGCTACACCTTC. Translating it yields CATQTQGHYGYTF. The variable domain in full, with the rest retrieved from reference TRBV19 and TRBJ1-2, is DGGITQSPKYLFRKEGQNVTLSCEQNLNHDAMYWYRQDPGQGLRLIYYSQIVNDFQKGDIAEGYSVSREKKESFPLTVTSAQKNPTAFYLCATQTQGHYGYTFGSGTRLTVV.

The genes are TRBV29-1 and TRBJ2-7, with 11 bases lining up with TRBD2. The V segment lost 0 bases and the J segment 6 bases; nucleotides outside the gene matches: 7. CDR1 is SQVTM and CDR2 is ANQGSEA in the germline V gene. This CDR3 spans 15 amino acids. CDR3 bases: TGCAGCGTTGAAGAGGCTAGCGGGAGGCGGGGCGAGCAGTACTTC. This codes for CSVEEASGRRGEQYF.

The sample holds a few counts of this clone. The V call is TRBV7-2, the J call TRBJ2-4; TRBD1 or TRBD2 may be the D gene (6 bases each). Per the germline V gene, CDR1 is SGHTA and CDR2 is FQGNSA. V lost 1 base and J lost 1, with 11 bases in between. This CDR3 has 16 amino acids. The DNA of the CDR3 is TGTGCCAGCAGCTTAGAGGGGGGCCAGGCCAAAAACATTCAGTACTTC. Protein: CASSLEGGQAKNIQYF.

This chain joins TRBV2 and TRBJ1-5; D is unresolved. V lost 7 bases and J 2 bases, leaving 6 bases between the germline ends. The germline V gene encodes CDR1 SNHLY and CDR2 FYNNEI. This CDR3 spans 12 amino acids. The CDR3 sequence is CASTVGNQPQHF. As DNA, the CDR3 is TGTGCCAGCACTGTCGGCAATCAGCCCCAGCATTTT.